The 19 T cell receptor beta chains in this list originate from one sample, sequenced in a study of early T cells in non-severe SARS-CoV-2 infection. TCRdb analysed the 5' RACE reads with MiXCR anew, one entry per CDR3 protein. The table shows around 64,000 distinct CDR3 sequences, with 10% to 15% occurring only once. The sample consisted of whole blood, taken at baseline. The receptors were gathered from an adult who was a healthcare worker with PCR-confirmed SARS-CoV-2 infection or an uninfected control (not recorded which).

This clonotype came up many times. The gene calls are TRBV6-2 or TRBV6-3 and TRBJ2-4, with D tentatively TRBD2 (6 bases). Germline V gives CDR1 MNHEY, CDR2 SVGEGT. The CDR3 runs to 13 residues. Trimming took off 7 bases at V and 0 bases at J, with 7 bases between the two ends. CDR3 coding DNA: TGTGCCAGCACCGGGGGAGCCAAAAACATTCAGTACTTC. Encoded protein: CASTGGAKNIQYF.

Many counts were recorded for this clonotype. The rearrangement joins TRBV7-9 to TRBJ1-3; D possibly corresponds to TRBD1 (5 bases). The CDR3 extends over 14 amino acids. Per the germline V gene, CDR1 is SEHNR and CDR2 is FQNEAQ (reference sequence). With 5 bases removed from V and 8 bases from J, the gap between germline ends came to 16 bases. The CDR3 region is CASSPGPPRDTIYF. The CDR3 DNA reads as TGTGCCAGCAGCCCGGGACCTCCCCGGGACACCATATATTTT. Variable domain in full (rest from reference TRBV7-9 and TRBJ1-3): DTGVSQNPRHKITKRGQNVTFRCDPISEHNRLYWYRQTLGQGPEFLTYFQNEAQLEKSRLLSDRFSAERPKGSFSTLEIQRTEQGDSAMYLCASSPGPPRDTIYFGEGSWLTVV.

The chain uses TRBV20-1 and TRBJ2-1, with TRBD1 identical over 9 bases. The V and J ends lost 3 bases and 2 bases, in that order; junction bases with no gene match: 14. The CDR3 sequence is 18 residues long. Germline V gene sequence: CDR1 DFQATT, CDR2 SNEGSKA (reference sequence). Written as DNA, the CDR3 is TGCAGTGCTAGCCCGGGGCCGCGGGACAGGGTGGCCTACAATGAGCAGTTCTTC. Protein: CSASPGPRDRVAYNEQFF.

The CDR3 is CASSPGQFKSYNEQFF. The CDR3 coding sequence is TGTGCCAGCAGCCCAGGACAGTTTAAATCCTACAATGAGCAGTTCTTC. V gene TRBV7-9 combines with J gene TRBJ2-1, with D possibly TRBD1 on 6 matching bases. Trimming took off 5 bases at V and 1 base at J, with 15 bases between the two ends. CDR3 length equals 16 residues. Germline V gives CDR1 SEHNR, CDR2 FQNEAQ (reference sequence).

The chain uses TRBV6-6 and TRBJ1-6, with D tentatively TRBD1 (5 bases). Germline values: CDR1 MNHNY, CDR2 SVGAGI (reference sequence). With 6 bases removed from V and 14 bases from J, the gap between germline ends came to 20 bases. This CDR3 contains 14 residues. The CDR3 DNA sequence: TGTGCCAGCAGGCCAGGGACCGCTTTATTGTCCCTCCACTTT. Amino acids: CASRPGTALLSLHF.

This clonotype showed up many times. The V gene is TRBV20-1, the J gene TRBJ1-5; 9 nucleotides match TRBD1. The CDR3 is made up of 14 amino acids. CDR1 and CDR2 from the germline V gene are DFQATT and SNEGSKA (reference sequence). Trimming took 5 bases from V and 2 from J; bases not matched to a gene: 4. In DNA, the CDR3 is TGCAGTGCTTCTACAGGGGGCGGCAATCAGCCCCAGCATTTT. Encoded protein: CSASTGGGNQPQHF.

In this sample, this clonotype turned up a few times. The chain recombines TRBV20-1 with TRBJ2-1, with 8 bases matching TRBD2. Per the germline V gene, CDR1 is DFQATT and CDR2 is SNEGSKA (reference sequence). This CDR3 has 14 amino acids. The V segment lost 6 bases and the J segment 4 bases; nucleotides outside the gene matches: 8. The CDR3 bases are TGCAGTGCCCTCGGGGGGGCGGGATACAATGAGCAGTTCTTC. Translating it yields CSALGGAGYNEQFF.

The CDR3 here is CASSTWATGELFF. The CDR3 nucleotides are TGTGCCAGTAGTACTTGGGCCACCGGGGAGCTGTTTTTT. The J gene is TRBJ2-2, the V gene TRBV19; D is ambiguous. Germline V lookup: CDR1 LNHDA, CDR2 SQIVND (reference sequence). The CDR3 runs 13 residues. With 4 bases removed from V and 4 bases from J, the gap between germline ends came to 7 bases.

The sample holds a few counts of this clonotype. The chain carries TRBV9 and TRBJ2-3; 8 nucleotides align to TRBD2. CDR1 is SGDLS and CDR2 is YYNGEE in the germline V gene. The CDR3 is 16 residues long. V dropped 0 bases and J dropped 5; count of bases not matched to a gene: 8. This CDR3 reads CASSVVGSGVGDTQYF. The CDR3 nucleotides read TGTGCCAGCAGCGTAGTTGGTAGCGGGGTCGGAGATACGCAGTATTTT.

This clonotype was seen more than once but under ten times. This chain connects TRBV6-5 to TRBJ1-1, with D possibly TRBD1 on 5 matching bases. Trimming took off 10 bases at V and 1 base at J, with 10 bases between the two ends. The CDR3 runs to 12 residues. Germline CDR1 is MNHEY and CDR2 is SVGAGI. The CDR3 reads CATTQGNTEAFF. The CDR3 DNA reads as TGTGCCACCACGCAGGGGAACACTGAAGCTTTCTTT.

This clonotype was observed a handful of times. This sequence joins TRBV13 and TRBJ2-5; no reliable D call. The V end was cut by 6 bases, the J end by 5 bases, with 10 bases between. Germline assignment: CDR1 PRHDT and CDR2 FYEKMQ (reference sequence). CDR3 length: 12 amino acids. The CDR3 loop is CASRKRWETQYF. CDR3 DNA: TGTGCCAGCAGGAAGAGATGGGAGACCCAGTACTTC.

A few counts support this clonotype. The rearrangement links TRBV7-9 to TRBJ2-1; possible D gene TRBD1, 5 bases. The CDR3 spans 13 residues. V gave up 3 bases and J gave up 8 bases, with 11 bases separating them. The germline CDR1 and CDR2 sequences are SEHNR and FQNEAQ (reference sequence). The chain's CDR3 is CASSFQGKDEQFF. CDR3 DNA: TGTGCCAGCAGCTTCCAGGGTAAAGATGAGCAGTTCTTC.

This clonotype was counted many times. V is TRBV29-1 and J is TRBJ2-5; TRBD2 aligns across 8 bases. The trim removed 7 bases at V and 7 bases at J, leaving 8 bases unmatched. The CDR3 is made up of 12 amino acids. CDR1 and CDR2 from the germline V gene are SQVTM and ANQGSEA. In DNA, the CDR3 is TGCAGCGGGGGAGCGGGAGAAGTGACCCAGTACTTC. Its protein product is CSGGAGEVTQYF.

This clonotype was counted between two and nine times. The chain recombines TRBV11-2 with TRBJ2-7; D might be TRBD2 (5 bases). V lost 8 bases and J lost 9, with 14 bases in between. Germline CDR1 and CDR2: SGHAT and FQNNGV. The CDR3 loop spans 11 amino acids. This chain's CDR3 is CASAGGRVQYF. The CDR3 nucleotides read TGTGCCAGCGCCGGAGGAAGGGTGCAGTACTTC.

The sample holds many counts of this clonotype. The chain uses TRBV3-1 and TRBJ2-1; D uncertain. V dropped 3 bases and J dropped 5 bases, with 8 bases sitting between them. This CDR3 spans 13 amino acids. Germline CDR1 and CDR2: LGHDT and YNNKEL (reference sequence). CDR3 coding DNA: TGTGCCAGCAGCCACCGTATCGACAATGAGCAGTTCTTC. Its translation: CASSHRIDNEQFF.

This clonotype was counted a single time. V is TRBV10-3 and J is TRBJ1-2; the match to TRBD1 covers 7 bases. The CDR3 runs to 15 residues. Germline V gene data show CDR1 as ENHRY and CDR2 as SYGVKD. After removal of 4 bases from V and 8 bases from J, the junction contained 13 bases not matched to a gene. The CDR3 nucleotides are TGTGCCATCAGTGGACCTAGACAGGGTTCTGTAGGCTACACCTTC. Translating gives CAISGPRQGSVGYTF.

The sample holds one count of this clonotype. Written as DNA, the CDR3 is TGTGCCAGCAGCTTGGTAGCGGGGGGGCGGACGCAGTATTTT. Protein: CASSLVAGGRTQYF. The chain links TRBV7-2 to TRBJ2-3, with 11 bases lining up with TRBD2. J was trimmed by 9 bases and V by 3 bases; bases with no gene match: 5. This CDR3 is 14 amino acids long. Germline-derived CDR1 and CDR2 are SGHTA and FQGNSA.

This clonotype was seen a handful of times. The CDR3 loop is CASTEDGTEYYEQYF. In DNA, the CDR3 is TGTGCCAGCACCGAAGACGGGACAGAGTACTACGAGCAGTACTTC. This sequence joins TRBV2 and TRBJ2-7; TRBD1 agrees at 7 bases. The CDR3 is made up of 15 amino acids. CDR1 and CDR2 from the germline V gene are SNHLY and FYNNEI. V trimming: 7 bases; J trimming: 3 bases; junction bases outside the gene matches: 12. The full variable domain, with the rest looked up from reference TRBV2 and TRBJ2-7, is EPEVTQTPSHQVTQMGQEVILRCVPISNHLYFYWYRQILGQKVEFLVSFYNNEISEKSEIFDDQFSVERPDGSNFTLKIRSTKLEDSAMYFCASTEDGTEYYEQYFGPGTRLTVT.

The CDR3 sequence is CSAIPGGSVGNEQFF. Here the CDR3 DNA reads TGCAGTGCTATTCCTGGCGGGAGCGTGGGGAATGAGCAGTTCTTC. The rearrangement uses TRBV20-1 and TRBJ2-1; TRBD2 matches 7 bases. Germline CDR1 and CDR2: DFQATT and SNEGSKA (reference sequence). Trimming removed 4 bases from V and 7 bases from J; junction bases left unmatched: 13. The CDR3 sequence is 15 residues long.